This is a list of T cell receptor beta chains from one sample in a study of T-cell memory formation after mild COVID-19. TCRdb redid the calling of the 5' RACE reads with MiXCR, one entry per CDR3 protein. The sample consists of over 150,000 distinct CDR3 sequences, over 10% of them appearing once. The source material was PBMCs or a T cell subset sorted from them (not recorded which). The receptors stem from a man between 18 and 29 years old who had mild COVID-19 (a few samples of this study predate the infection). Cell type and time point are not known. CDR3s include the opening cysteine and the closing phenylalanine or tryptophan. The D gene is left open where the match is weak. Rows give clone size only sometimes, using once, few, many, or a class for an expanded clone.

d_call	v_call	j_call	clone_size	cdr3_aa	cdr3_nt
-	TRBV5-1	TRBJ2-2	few	CASGQGLDTGELFF	TGCGCCAGCGGGCAGGGTCTCGACACCGGGGAGCTGTTTTTT
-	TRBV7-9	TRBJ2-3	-	CASSQHNRAADTQYF	TGTGCCAGCAGCCAACACAACAGGGCCGCAGATACGCAGTATTTT
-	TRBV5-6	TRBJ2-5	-	CASSLRAQGQKETQYF	TGTGCCAGCAGCTTAAGGGCACAGGGACAAAAAGAGACCCAGTACTTC
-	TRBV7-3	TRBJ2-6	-	CASSPTGTNSGANVLTF	TGTGCCAGCAGTCCCACAGGCACCAACTCTGGGGCCAACGTCCTGACTTTC
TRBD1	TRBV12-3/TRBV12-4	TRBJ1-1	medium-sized	CASSFLRGGTGDLVNTEAFF	TGTGCCAGCAGTTTTCTTAGGGGCGGGACAGGGGATCTCGTGAACACTGAAGCTTTCTTT
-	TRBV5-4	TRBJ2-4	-	CASSYGGPVKNIQYF	TGTGCCAGCAGCTATGGGGGTCCCGTCAAAAACATTCAGTACTTC
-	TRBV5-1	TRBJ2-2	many	CASSLGPGELFF	TGCGCCAGCAGCTTGGGGCCCGGGGAGCTGTTTTTT
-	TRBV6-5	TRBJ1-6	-	CASGSSVGGNSPLHF	TGTGCCAGCGGAAGCTCGGTGGGGGGAAATTCACCCCTCCACTTT
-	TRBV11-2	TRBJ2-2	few	CASSTIKGGGELFF	TGTGCCAGCAGCACCATAAAAGGGGGCGGGGAGCTGTTTTTT
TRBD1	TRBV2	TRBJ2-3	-	CASGTRGQGDTQYF	TGTGCCAGTGGAACGCGAGGACAGGGCGATACGCAGTATTTT
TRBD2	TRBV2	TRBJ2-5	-	CATGTSEETQYF	TGTGCCACCGGGACTAGCGAAGAGACCCAGTACTTC
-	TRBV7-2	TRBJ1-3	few	CASSLVHSSSGNTIYF	TGTGCCAGCAGCTTAGTACACAGCTCCTCTGGAAACACCATATATTTT
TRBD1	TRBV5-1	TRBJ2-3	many	CASRRQGGTDTQYF	TGCGCCAGCAGGAGACAGGGAGGCACAGATACGCAGTATTTT
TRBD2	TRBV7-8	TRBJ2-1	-	CASSLRTSGGHHRYNEQFF	TGTGCCAGCAGCTTAAGGACTAGCGGGGGGCACCACCGTTACAATGAGCAGTTCTTC
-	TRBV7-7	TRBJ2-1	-	CASSLNLGDEQFF	TGTGCCAGCAGTTTAAATCTAGGGGATGAGCAGTTCTTC
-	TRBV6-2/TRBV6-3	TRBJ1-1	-	CASLRTALNTEAFF	TGTGCCAGCCTTCGGACAGCCTTGAACACTGAAGCTTTCTTT
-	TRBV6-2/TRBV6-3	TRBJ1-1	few	CASSYSTGRTEAFF	TGTGCCAGCAGTTACTCCACGGGGAGGACTGAAGCTTTCTTT
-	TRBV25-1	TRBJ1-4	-	CASSDPSGSNEKLFF	TGTGCCAGCAGTGACCCCTCAGGGTCTAATGAAAAACTGTTTTTT
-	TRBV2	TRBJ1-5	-	CASRPVRDQPQHF	TGTGCCAGCAGACCCGTCCGCGATCAGCCCCAGCATTTT
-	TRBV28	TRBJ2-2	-	CASKVRGSNTGELFF	TGTGCCAGCAAAGTTAGGGGATCGAACACCGGGGAGCTGTTTTTT
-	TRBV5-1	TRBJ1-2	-	CASSVSGTSYGYTF	TGCGCCAGCAGCGTATCCGGGACCTCATATGGCTACACCTTC
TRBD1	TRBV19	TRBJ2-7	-	CASQARDRDEQYF	TGTGCCAGCCAGGCGCGCGACAGGGACGAGCAGTACTTC
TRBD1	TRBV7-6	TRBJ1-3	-	CASSPRGGDSGNTIYF	TGTGCCAGCAGCCCCAGGGGGGGCGATTCCGGAAACACCATATATTTT
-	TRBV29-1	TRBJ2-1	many	CSARAYNEQFF	TGCAGCGCGCGTGCCTACAATGAGCAGTTCTTC
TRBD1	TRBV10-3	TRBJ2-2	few	CAIMTGGPAGELFF	TGTGCCATCATGACAGGGGGCCCGGCCGGGGAGCTGTTTTTT
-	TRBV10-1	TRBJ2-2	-	CASSQLYTGELFF	TGCGCCAGCAGCCAGTTGTACACCGGGGAGCTGTTTTTT
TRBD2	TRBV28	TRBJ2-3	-	CAATAGGRAQYF	TGTGCCGCGACGGCGGGGGGAAGGGCGCAGTATTTT
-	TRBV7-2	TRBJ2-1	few	CASRIRGARALNSYNEQFF	TGTGCCAGCAGAATACGGGGGGCGCGGGCCCTTAACTCCTACAATGAGCAGTTCTTC
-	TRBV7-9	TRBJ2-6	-	CASSVPRSGANVLTF	TGTGCCAGCAGCGTCCCCCGCTCTGGGGCCAACGTCCTGACTTTC
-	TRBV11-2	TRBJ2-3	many	CASSLVLGTKRDTQYF	TGTGCCAGCAGCTTAGTCTTGGGGACAAAGAGGGATACGCAGTATTTT
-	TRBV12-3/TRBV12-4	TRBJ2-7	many	CASTFSGSYEQYF	TGTGCCAGCACCTTTAGCGGCTCCTACGAGCAGTACTTC
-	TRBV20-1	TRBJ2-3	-	CSALTRTDTQYF	TGCAGTGCCCTTACCCGGACAGATACGCAGTATTTT
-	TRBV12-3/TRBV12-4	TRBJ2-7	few	CASSFGQTNNEQYF	TGTGCCAGCAGTTTCGGACAGACGAACAACGAGCAGTACTTC
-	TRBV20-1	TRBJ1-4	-	CSAPDPRGSTNEKLFF	TGCAGTGCTCCGGATCCCAGGGGCTCGACTAATGAAAAACTGTTTTTT
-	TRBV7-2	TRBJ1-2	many	CASEAGGLYGYTF	TGTGCCAGCGAGGCCGGGGGGCTCTATGGCTACACCTTC
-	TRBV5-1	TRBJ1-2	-	CASSLVGGGYTF	TGCGCCAGCAGCTTGGTTGGAGGCGGCTACACCTTC
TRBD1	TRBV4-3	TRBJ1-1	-	CASSQDLNRGLVNTEAFF	TGCGCCAGCAGCCAAGATCTAAATAGGGGGCTGGTGAACACTGAAGCTTTCTTT
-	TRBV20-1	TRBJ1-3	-	CSGRDGGNTIYF	TGCAGTGGCAGGGATGGTGGAAACACCATATATTTT
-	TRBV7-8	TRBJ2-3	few	CASSHRTYTDTQYF	TGTGCCAGCAGCCATAGGACGTACACAGATACGCAGTATTTT
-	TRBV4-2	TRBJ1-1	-	CASSQDGDTEAFF	TGTGCCAGCAGCCAAGATGGGGATACTGAAGCTTTCTTT
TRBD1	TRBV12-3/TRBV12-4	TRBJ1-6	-	CASRTGRNSPLHF	TGTGCCAGCAGGACAGGGAGAAATTCACCCCTCCACTTT
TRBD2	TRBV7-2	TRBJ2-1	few	CASSDKGLATYNEQFF	TGTGCCAGCAGCGACAAGGGACTAGCGACTTACAATGAGCAGTTCTTC
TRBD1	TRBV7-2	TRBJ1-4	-	CASSHDRGNEKLFF	TGTGCCAGCAGTCACGACAGGGGCAATGAAAAACTGTTTTTT
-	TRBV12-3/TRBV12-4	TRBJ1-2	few	CASSFGGREGYTF	TGTGCCAGCAGTTTTGGCGGGAGAGAGGGCTACACCTTC
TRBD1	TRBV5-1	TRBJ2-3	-	CASMKRDRGADTQYF	TGCGCCAGCATGAAACGGGACAGGGGTGCAGATACGCAGTATTTT